A selection of T cell receptor beta chains follows, all from one sample in a study of somatic mutations in cytotoxic T cells in rheumatoid arthritis. TCRdb keeps only in-frame clones here, not all; method: immunoSEQ multiplex PCR. Of 15,000 or so clones listed, around 68% are singletons. The sequenced sample was CD8+ T cells sorted from blood. Receptor source: an adult with rheumatoid arthritis. CDR3s include the opening cysteine and the closing phenylalanine or tryptophan. D genes are given only for firm matches. Expanded clones are given a class, and other clones once, few, many or no size at all.

abundance	j_gene	d_gene	v_gene	CDR3nt	CDR3aa
.	TRBJ1-2	TRBD1	TRBV6-5	TGTGCCAGCAGTTACGAACAGGGGGCCTATGGCTACACCTTC	CASSYEQGAYGYTF
few	TRBJ2-7	.	TRBV7-9	TGTGCCAGCAGCTTAGTGGGCCCATACTACGAGCAGTACTTC	CASSLVGPYYEQYF
.	TRBJ2-7	.	TRBV9	TGTGCCAGCAGCGTAGTAGACTCTTCCTACGAGCAGTACTTC	CASSVVDSSYEQYF
.	TRBJ2-7	TRBD1	TRBV25-1	TGTGCCAGCCTCGTGGGACAGGTGTACGAGCAGTACTTC	CASLVGQVYEQYF
.	TRBJ2-3	TRBD2	TRBV7-8	TGTGCCAGCAGCCCCGGCGGGCGGGGGGGAGGATACGCGCAGTATTTT	CASSPGGRGGGYAQYF
few	TRBJ2-7	TRBD1	TRBV6-6	TGTGCCAGCAGCCCTAACAGGGGGATCCACGAGCAGTACTTC	CASSPNRGIHEQYF
.	TRBJ2-7	.	TRBV10-2	TGCGCCAGCAGTGGGTCTCCGAGGCAGAGTCTTTACGAGCAGTACTTC	CASSGSPRQSLYEQYF
.	TRBJ2-7	.	TRBV27	TGTGCCAGCAGTCCCGGGTTTGCCTACGAGCAGTACTTC	CASSPGFAYEQYF
.	TRBJ2-2	.	TRBV19	TGTGCCAGTTCGTTCCTTTCCGGGGAGCTGTTTTTT	CASSFLSGELFF
.	TRBJ2-7	.	TRBV1	TGCACCAGCAGCCTCCGGGACAGGGGGACTCGGTGCTACGAGCAGTACTTC	CTSSLRDRGTRCYEQYF
medium-sized	TRBJ1-2	.	TRBV28	TGTGCCAGCAGTTATCGGGGGCGCGGCTATGGCTACACCTTC	CASSYRGRGYGYTF
few	TRBJ1-5	TRBD1	TRBV15	TGTGCCACTTTGCCAACAGGGGGAAGCAATCAGCCCCAGCATTTT	CATLPTGGSNQPQHF
few	TRBJ2-7	TRBD1	TRBV6-5	TGTGCCAGCAAATTGGGACAGGGCGTCTACGAGCAGTACTTC	CASKLGQGVYEQYF
.	TRBJ2-5	TRBD2	TRBV9	TGTGCCAGCAGCGTAGAGCTAGCGGGGACCCTTGGGACCCAGTACTTC	CASSVELAGTLGTQYF
.	TRBJ2-5	TRBD2	TRBV5-4	TGTGCCAGCAGCCGCAAGGGACTAGCGGGACAAGAGACCCAGTACTTC	CASSRKGLAGQETQYF
.	TRBJ2-3	TRBD2	TRBV2	TGTGCCAGCAGTGATGGGCGGGGGTTGGGAGATACGCAGTATTTT	CASSDGRGLGDTQYF
.	TRBJ2-3	TRBD2	TRBV28	TGTGCCAGCCAAATCGCACTAGCGGTCACAGATACGCAGTATTTT	CASQIALAVTDTQYF
.	TRBJ1-2	.	TRBV27	TGTGCCAGCAGTTTCTCGGGCTATGGCTACACCTTC	CASSFSGYGYTF
.	TRBJ2-5	TRBD2	TRBV9	TGTGCCAGCAGCGTAGTGGCTAGCGGCCAAGAGACCCAGTACTTC	CASSVVASGQETQYF
.	TRBJ1-5	.	TRBV27	TGTGCCAGCAGTTTGAGCCTGAATCAGCCCCAGCATTTT	CASSLSLNQPQHF
few	TRBJ2-7	.	TRBV7-2	TGTGCCAGCAGCCGGGGACTGGAGCAGTACTTC	CASSRGLEQYF
.	TRBJ1-5	.	TRBV27	TGTGCCAGCAGACCGTCGGGGGTGAGTCAGCCCCAGCATTTT	CASRPSGVSQPQHF
few	TRBJ1-4	.	TRBV6-1	TGTGCCAGCAGTTTGGGAGGACTGTTTTTT	CASSLGGLFF